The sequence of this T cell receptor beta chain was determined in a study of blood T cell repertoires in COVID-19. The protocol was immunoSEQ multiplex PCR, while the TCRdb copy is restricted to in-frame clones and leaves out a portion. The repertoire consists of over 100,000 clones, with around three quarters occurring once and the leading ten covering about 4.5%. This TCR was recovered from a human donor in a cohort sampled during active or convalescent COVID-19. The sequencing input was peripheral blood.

This chain's CDR3 is CASSQVTSGRAGADTQYF. The CDR3 DNA sequence: TGTGCCAGCAGCCAAGTAACTAGCGGGAGGGCCGGGGCAGATACGCAGTATTTT. The rearrangement links TRBV4-2 to TRBJ2-3, with 13 bases aligning to TRBD2. Trimming at V came to 1 base and at J to 4 bases, leaving 8 bases not matched to a gene. CDR3 length: 18 amino acids. Germline loops: CDR1 LGHNA, CDR2 YNFKEQ.